This T cell receptor (beta chain) was observed in a study of cytomegalovirus exposure and HLA in healthy donors (dated 2017 in TCRdb). At the level of the whole study: An earlier analysis of roughly 570 of the donors reported 276 Gb of sequence data and 90 million to 120 million unique TCR beta sequences obtained from around 190 million T cells. An early release that covered around 590 HLA-typed donors contained approximately 300 gigabases of sequencing data and about 93 million unique TCR sequences. Of the roughly 390 genotyped donors, approximately 83% fell in the genetic ancestry cluster associated with self-reported Caucasian donors. The aim of the study was to test whether cataloging public T cell receptors could identify signatures of past pathogen exposure. The study used immunosequencing to profile the T cell repertoires of 670 or so subjects and linked those repertoires to cytomegalovirus serostatus. In addition to the first cohort of 666 subjects, a separate validation cohort of over 90 different subjects was used. High-throughput TCR immunosequencing, statistical association of individual TCRs with disease status, and machine learning were combined to predict cytomegalovirus infection status. A later analysis re-examined previously published TCR beta repertoires from roughly 720 donors and added high-resolution HLA genotyping to investigate patterns of TCR occurrence. Rather than drawing on any new phenotypic data, the later analysis identified candidate immune exposures from TCR beta sequences and the way those sequences occurred across donors. An earlier analysis of several hundred of the donors used high-throughput TCR beta sequencing to judge whether each TCR beta V gene segment behaved as functional or pseudogenic. Donor age, sex, ethnicity and CMV serostatus were compiled together with the repertoire data. A later genetic analysis used genome-wide SNP genotypes for about three fifths of the 666 donors, treating that subset as a discovery cohort. All discovery cohort repertoires had been generated on a single sequencing platform. Both class I and class II loci were covered by HLA typing, at four-digit resolution. Typing coverage varied by locus: roughly 629-640 donors for A, B, C, DRB1 and DQB1; 500 to 550 for DQA1; about 600 for DPA1; around 450 for DPB1. Several DR-DQ haplotypes were handled as single units for association and clustering because linkage in the cohort was strong. Among almost 400 genotyped donors of the cohort, an average of around 240,000 unique TCR beta nucleotide sequences were sequenced per donor, roughly 18% of them non-productive. General study outcomes and caveats: HLA typing was unavailable for some donors at each locus, so association tests used only the typed subset. For the cohort, immune exposure information was limited to CMV serostatus. A further reported finding was that TCR beta sequences accurately predicted the HLA-A and HLA-B alleles for most subjects in the first cohort. Compared with the 666-donor mean, donors in an Asian-associated ancestry cluster had fewer N-insertions in productive TCRs, according to a later genetic analysis. According to a later analysis, parvovirus B19, influenza, CMV and Epstein-Barr virus appeared linked to several top co-occurrence clusters. A later analysis found that TCR association rates varied across HLA loci, with DRB1 alleles showing the most associated TCRs and HLA-C alleles the fewest. V-gene and J-gene trimming of TCR beta chains was associated with a missense DCLRE1C variant in a later genetic analysis, and the association was replicated in an independent cohort. In an earlier analysis of 587 of the donors, most TCR beta V segments appeared in productive rearrangements about 90% or about 30% of the time, broadly matching IMGT annotations. The authors suggested that the approach could potentially be generalized to other disease states and immunological phenotypes. The classifier was reported to diagnose cytomegalovirus status with high specificity and sensitivity in both the original and validation cohorts. In vitro tests confirmed that a few of the cytomegalovirus-associated TCR beta chains recognize cytomegalovirus antigens. In a later analysis, most CMV-associated TCR beta chains were found to appear HLA-restricted, with HLA associations seemingly driven largely by CMV exposure. Sequencing depth was assumed to be roughly uniform across donors in the presence/absence analyses, though that assumption may not hold. This cohort had only TCR beta chains sequenced, and the lack of alpha or paired-chain data limited which features could be detected. The study listed 164 TCR beta chains as associated with cytomegalovirus. Correlated functional status among segregating V segments might reflect linkage disequilibrium, but an unknown experimental factor could not be ruled out. The 87-base-pair reads could not distinguish some IMGT-functional V segments, including TRBV6-2 and TRBV6-3, so those segments were excluded. When HLA alleles, especially DR and DQ, strongly co-occurred, TCR associations were difficult to assign to individual alleles. The earlier analysis of approximately 540 of the donors excluded roughly 16 rarely observed V segments, including chromosome 9 orphons, because counts were too low. A group of highly shared sequence variants was considered likely to be a technical artifact of the sequencing pipeline. Specific HLA alleles were associated with 15,000 to 20,000 TCR beta sequences at a false discovery rate of 0.05 in a later analysis. Across donors, most TCR sequences were observed very rarely, whereas some public TCRs were present in many individuals. Compared with equally common non-associated chains, HLA-associated TCR beta chains in a later analysis were more clonally expanded and had lower generation probabilities.

Remarks on this clone: Its antigen has not been determined. Nothing much larger sits one base from this clone, and base qualities are not available.

Libraries were prepared through the immunoSEQ multiplex PCR assay. The multiplex PCR relied on a mix of 60 forward primers for TCR Vbeta segments and 13 reverse primers for TCR Jbeta segments. The CDR3 region of rearranged TCR beta genes was amplified from genomic DNA by a multiplex PCR assay. The amplified TCR beta libraries were sequenced on the Illumina HiSeq System as 87-base-pair reads. The study's own analysis went as follows. In a later analysis, roughly 80 million unique TCR beta chains were counted across the roughly 610 repertoires, and approximately 9.9 million of these chains were shared by at least two donors. Raw reads were error-corrected and collapsed into unique sequences by a nearest-neighbor algorithm in which closely related sequences were merged to remove PCR and sequencing errors. Alignment of CDR3 sequences to IMGT reference sequences was used to assign V, D and J gene segments. Each retained sequence needed at least a six-nucleotide match to both a V gene segment and a J gene segment. Rearrangements were classified as productive when the CDR3 lacked stop codons and remained in frame with V and J, and all other rearrangements were classified as non-productive. CDR3 was defined by IMGT convention, running from the second conserved V-encoded cysteine to the conserved J-encoded phenylalanine. Sequences without an unambiguous match to a single V gene segment were excluded from the earlier analysis of approximately 600 of the donors. An earlier analysis of just under 600 of the donors called V segments functional above 56.7% productive rearrangements and segregating when the between-donor standard deviation exceeded 5%. A statistical classification framework was developed to diagnose cytomegalovirus status using the catalog of TCR beta chain sequences. In a later analysis, TCR nucleotide sequences were compared against IMGT/GENE-DB human TR gene sequences so that V and J genes could be assigned. A later analysis assigned CDR3 sequences and most-parsimonious VDJ recombination scenarios with the TCRdist pipeline. In a later analysis, each TCR beta chain was defined by its CDR3 amino acid sequence together with its V-gene family, and reads lacking a unique V-gene family were excluded. To address suspected cross-contamination and a sequencing artifact, a later analysis removed roughly 640 highly shared, low-generation-probability nucleotide sequences. For each public chain, a later analysis derived a clonal expansion index from normalized ranks of inferred template counts within each repertoire. In a later analysis, generation probabilities were computed using a VDJ recombination model fitted to out-of-frame rearrangements, and the results were checked against IGoR. A later analysis scored TCR-TCR, TCR-HLA and TCR-CMV co-occurrence with hypergeometric tests, applying a repertoire-size bias correction to TCR pairs. To estimate false discovery rates, a later analysis permuted the HLA or CMV assignments 20 times. In a later analysis, co-occurring TCRs were grouped using DBSCAN, with TCRdist sequence similarity added in when clustering inside HLA-allele-positive subsets. For co-occurrence clustering, repertoires with fewer than 30,000 or more than 120,000 public chains were excluded, along with about five repertoires with anomalous nucleotide sharing. Sourced from immuneACCESS, this table was stored by TCRdb with only in-frame sequences that have V and J called. A share of the clones is absent; for the studies checked, an unresolved V gene accounts for under half, and the remainder has no known explanation. V, J and clone size reflect that table, while D and trimming were determined from the DNA. The sample table records 100,000 to 150,000 clones; under 90% of these occur just once. The leading ten clones occupy 4% of the sample.

The cohort was made up of around 720 healthy bone marrow donors. At the time of sampling, all cohort members were nominally healthy, though unrecorded immune exposures were likely present. The donor was CMV seronegative and was included in the group of around 320 seronegative cohort members. Each donor provided a peripheral blood sample, and peripheral blood mononuclear cells were used for TCR beta sequencing. Genomic DNA extraction from the blood cell samples was performed with the Qiagen DNeasy Blood Extraction Kit. Measured from the cysteine to the phenylalanine, the CDR3 is 16 residues long. CDR3 DNA only is kept here, 48 bases in frame from base 1. The germline V gene specifies SGHRS as CDR1 and YFSETQ as CDR2. Unmatched junction bases come to 6, with V trimmed by 0 bases and J by 2 bases.

The clonotype was recovered from a woman aged 40 to 50 in good health and CMV-seronegative. Material for sequencing was PBMCs. The chain is encoded by TRBV5-1 joined to TRBJ2-7; the central 9 bases match TRBD1. The CDR3 corresponds to CASSLEPGTGTYEQYF. The sequenced DNA is TGCGCCAGCAGCTTGGAGCCCGGGACAGGGACCTACGAGCAGTACTTC.